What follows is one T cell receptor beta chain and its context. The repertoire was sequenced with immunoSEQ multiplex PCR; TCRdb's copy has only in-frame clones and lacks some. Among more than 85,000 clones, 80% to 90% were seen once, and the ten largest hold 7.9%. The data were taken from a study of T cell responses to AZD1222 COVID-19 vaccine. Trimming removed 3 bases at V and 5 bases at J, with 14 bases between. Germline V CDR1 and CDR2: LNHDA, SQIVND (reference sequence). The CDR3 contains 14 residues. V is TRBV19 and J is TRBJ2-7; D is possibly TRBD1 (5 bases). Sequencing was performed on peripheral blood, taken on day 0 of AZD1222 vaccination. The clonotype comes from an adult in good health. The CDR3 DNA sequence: TGTGCCAGTAGTATCGTGGCAGGGTCCCACGAGCAGTACTTC. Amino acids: CASSIVAGSHEQYF.